Shown below are 17 T cell receptor beta chains from a single sample sequenced in a study of blood T cell repertoires in COVID-19. TCRdb's table, derived via immunoSEQ multiplex PCR, lists solely in-frame clones and lacks some. The sample holds under 200,000 clones; about 87% are singletons and the top ten take less than 0.7%. Sequences were obtained from peripheral blood. Receptors originate from a man aged 55 to 70 with COVID-19, enrolled during active disease.

J is TRBJ2-6 and V is TRBV6-2 or TRBV6-3; 9 bases agree with TRBD2. CDR1 is MNHEY, CDR2 SVGEGT, per germline. The CDR3 spans 18 residues. V lost 4 bases, J lost 0 bases, and 7 bases stayed unmatched. The CDR3 DNA sequence: TGTGCCAGCAGTTCCGGCAGCGGGGGGAGCTCTGGGGCCAACGTCCTGACTTTC. The encoded protein is CASSSGSGGSSGANVLTF.

The genes are TRBV19 and TRBJ2-1, with D perhaps matching TRBD1 (5 bases). Per germline, CDR1 LNHDA and CDR2 SQIVND (reference sequence). Trimming shortened V by 3 bases and J by 1 base, and 10 bases separated the two germline ends. The CDR3 is made up of 15 amino acids. The CDR3 nucleotides read TGTGCCAGTAGTATTGCGCAGGGATCCTACAATGAGCAGTTCTTC. Residues: CASSIAQGSYNEQFF. Full variable domain (remainder filled in from reference TRBV19 and TRBJ2-1): DGGITQSPKYLFRKEGQNVTLSCEQNLNHDAMYWYRQDPGQGLRLIYYSQIVNDFQKGDIAEGYSVSREKKESFPLTVTSAQKNPTAFYLCASSIAQGSYNEQFFGPGTRLTVL.

The chain links TRBV28 to TRBJ1-5; 9 bases are shared with TRBD1. Germline-derived CDR1 and CDR2 are MDHEN and SYDVKM. Losses at the gene ends were 8 bases for V and 0 bases for J; bases not matched to a gene: 11. This CDR3 is 17 amino acids long. The CDR3 protein is CASDRDRDYFSNQPQHF. The CDR3 coding sequence is TGTGCCAGCGACCGGGACAGGGATTACTTTAGCAATCAGCCCCAGCATTTT.

The chain recombines TRBV9 with TRBJ2-2; weak D call: TRBD1 (6 bases). The CDR3 length is 16 residues. Trimming stripped 0 bases from V and 2 bases from J, with 11 bases between. CDR1 and CDR2 from the germline V gene are SGDLS and YYNGEE. The CDR3 DNA reads TGTGCCAGCAGCGTAGCATGGGGGCTTAACACCGGGGAGCTGTTTTTT. Its protein is CASSVAWGLNTGELFF.

V gene TRBV5-6 combines with J gene TRBJ2-7, with D possibly being TRBD2 (6 bases). The CDR3 loop spans 19 amino acids. Germline CDR1 reads SGHDT; CDR2 reads YYEEEE. V was clipped by 2 bases and J by 7 bases, with 31 bases between them. CDR3 protein: CASSLHSKFLLLRGSEQYF. The CDR3 DNA reads as TGTGCCAGCAGCTTACATTCGAAATTTCTATTGCTACGGGGGTCGGAGCAGTACTTC.

The chain uses TRBV18 and TRBJ2-7; 10 bases agree with TRBD1. Germline-derived CDR1 and CDR2 are KGHSH and LQKENI. Trimming cost V 6 bases and J 2 bases; bases outside gene matches: 10. The CDR3 spans 16 residues. CDR3: CASSPGQGEYAYEQYF. CDR3 DNA sequence: TGTGCCAGCTCGCCAGGACAGGGGGAATACGCCTACGAGCAGTACTTC.

The chain couples TRBV5-3 to TRBJ1-1; 7 bases agree with TRBD1. TRBV5-3 is flagged as an ORF with uncertain function. This CDR3 is built from 15 residues. Losses at the gene ends were 5 bases for V and 1 base for J; bases not matched to a gene: 8. CDR3 nucleotide sequence: TGTGCCAGAAGGGATATACAGGGGCGGAACACTGAAGCTTTCTTT. This codes for CARRDIQGRNTEAFF.

The genes are TRBV15 and TRBJ1-1; D may be TRBD1 (6 bases). The CDR3 spans 14 residues. V was cut by 3 bases and J by 1 base, with 9 bases left in between. Germline CDR1 LNHNV, CDR2 YYDKDF (reference sequence). CDR3 nucleotides: TGTGCCACCAGCAGGGACAGCACGAACACTGAAGCTTTCTTT. Its translation is CATSRDSTNTEAFF.

The rearrangement uses TRBV11-1 and TRBJ1-2; TRBD1 is a possible D gene (5 bases). Between the trimmed V and J ends, which lost 4 bases and 6 bases, there was a span of 15 bases. CDR1 is SGHAT and CDR2 is FQDESV in the germline V gene (reference sequence). The CDR3 spans 14 residues. The CDR3 nucleotides are TGTGCCAGCAGCTCCTGGGCGGGGGGTGATGGCTACACCTTC. Protein: CASSSWAGGDGYTF.

The chain links TRBV6-4 to TRBJ2-7; TRBD2 matches at 7 bases. The CDR3 contains 13 residues. V trimming: 6 bases; J trimming: 10 bases; junction bases outside the gene matches: 12. Germline lookup yields CDR1 MRHNA and CDR2 SNTAGT. The CDR3 DNA sequence: TGTGCCAGCAGCGCCGGGACTACTACCCTCCAGTACTTC. Translated, it gives CASSAGTTTLQYF.

This chain connects TRBV24-1 to TRBJ2-3; D is undetermined. The CDR3 length is 17 residues. The V end lost 7 bases, the J end lost 0 bases, and 19 bases lay between the germline ends. Germline-derived CDR1 and CDR2 are KGHDR and SFDVKD. The DNA of the CDR3 is TGTGCCACCAGCTCCCAGATAGCCCACTCTAGCACAGATACGCAGTATTTT. It specifies CATSSQIAHSSTDTQYF.

The chain couples TRBV9 to TRBJ1-1; D not certain. CDR1 and CDR2 (germline): SGDLS, YYNGEE. This CDR3 is built from 14 residues. V shed 3 bases and J shed 5 bases, with 14 bases lying between them. The CDR3 here is CASSELWASTEAFF. DNA of the CDR3: TGTGCCAGCAGCGAGCTTTGGGCAAGTACTGAAGCTTTCTTT.

There are a few counts of this clone. The rearrangement joins TRBV5-4 to TRBJ2-3; 10 nucleotides match TRBD1. Germline CDR1 and CDR2: SGHNT and YYREEE (reference sequence). Losses at the gene ends were 5 bases for V and 6 bases for J; bases not matched to a gene: 3. The CDR3 covers 13 residues. Here the CDR3 reads CASRRDRGDTQYF. DNA for the CDR3: TGTGCCAGCAGAAGGGACAGGGGTGATACGCAGTATTTT.

This chain links TRBV6-2 or TRBV6-3 with TRBJ1-2, with TRBD1 matching 8 bases. The CDR3 sequence is 15 residues long. The V and J ends lost 5 bases and 0 bases, in that order; junction bases with no gene match: 5. CDR1 and CDR2 from the germline V gene are MNHEY and SVGEGT. The CDR3 reads CASSPRTGTNYGYTF. Written as DNA, the CDR3 is TGTGCCAGCAGTCCGCGGACAGGGACTAACTATGGCTACACCTTC.

In regard to this clone: Other nucleotide sequences from this sample produce the same CDR3. CDR3 region: CASSQVLETQYF. CDR3 sequence (DNA): TGTGCCAGCAGCCAAGTATTGGAGACCCAGTACTTC. The chain links TRBV3-1 (or the pseudogene TRBV3-2) to TRBJ2-5; D uncertain. Germline V gives CDR1 LGHDT, CDR2 YNNKEL (reference sequence). This CDR3 spans 12 amino acids. Trimming stripped 1 base from V and 5 bases from J, with 5 bases between.

This chain connects TRBV4-3 to TRBJ1-2; 8 positions match TRBD1. The junction had 4 bases not matched to a gene; V was cut back by 1 base and J by 6 bases. This CDR3 contains 14 residues. Per germline, CDR1 LGHNA and CDR2 YSLEER. The CDR3 is CASSQGQGSDGYTF. The CDR3 DNA reads TGCGCCAGCAGCCAAGGACAGGGGTCGGATGGCTACACCTTC.

In this sample, this clone turned up once. This rearrangement joins TRBV6-5 to TRBJ1-5, with a tentative D call TRBD1 (5 bases). CDR1 and CDR2 (germline): MNHEY, SVGAGI. This CDR3 is 14 amino acids long. The V and J ends lost 0 bases and 3 bases respectively, with 6 bases between them. The CDR3 DNA follows: TGTGCCAGCAGTTACTCGGGGCTCAATCAGCCCCAGCATTTT. It encodes CASSYSGLNQPQHF.